This T cell receptor (beta chain) comes out of a study of OX40 agonist ivuxolimab in advanced cancers. Sequenced by immunoSEQ multiplex PCR; TCRdb stores in-frame clones only, minus some. The sample consists of fewer than 200,000 clones, 94% of them appearing once. The clonotype comes from an adult with an advanced solid tumor such as melanoma, head and neck, liver or kidney cancer. The source was CD4+ or CD8+ T cells sorted from blood, collected in a trial of the OX40 agonist ivuxolimab.

CDR3 bases: TGTGCCAGCGGAAGGGACAACGAGCAGTACTTC. Its protein is CASGRDNEQYF. V gene TRBV27 combines with J gene TRBJ2-7, with a possible D match to TRBD1 (6 bases). The CDR3 runs to 11 residues. Trimming removed 8 bases from V and 5 bases from J, with 10 bases in between. The germline CDR1 and CDR2 sequences are MNHEY and SMNVEV (reference sequence).